This T cell receptor (beta chain) was sequenced for a study of CD8 T cells in Susac syndrome. When the RNA was reverse transcribed, random hexamers were used with an input of roughly 0.45 to 1 ug. The immunoSEQ assay covered 54 Vbeta and 13 Jbeta segments for CDR3. TCRdb reanalysed the immunoSEQ multiplex PCR reads using MiXCR and keeps one entry per CDR3 protein. This repertoire shows around 200,000 distinct CDR3 sequences, roughly 94% found once; its top ten account for 0.099%. Whole-study results and caveats: The relatively small number of individuals in the TCR sequencing and HLA analysis was acknowledged by the study.

With respect to this clonotype: Antigen unknown.

Sequencing of TCR beta was carried out in blood CD8+ and CD4+ T cells. TEMRA cells were FACS-enriched, with CD8+ and CD4+ T cells isolated negatively. This CDR3 is 14 amino acids long. V was clipped by 2 bases and J by 5 bases, with 8 bases between them. CDR1 and CDR2 from the germline V gene are SGHRS and YFSETQ. The clonotype comes from a human donor with Susac syndrome. Material: CD4+ T cells from PBMCs. The rearrangement links TRBV5-1 to TRBJ1-6, with no clear D. The CDR3 region has the DNA TGCGCCAGCAGCTTTACGGAAAATAATTCACCCCTCCACTTT. Its protein product is CASSFTENNSPLHF. Full variable domain (rest looked up from reference TRBV5-1 and TRBJ1-6): KAGVTQTPRYLIKTRGQQVTLSCSPISGHRSVSWYQQTPGQGLQFLFEYFSETQRNKGNFPGRFSGRQFSNSRSEMNVSTLELGDSALYLCASSFTENNSPLHFGNGTRLTVT.